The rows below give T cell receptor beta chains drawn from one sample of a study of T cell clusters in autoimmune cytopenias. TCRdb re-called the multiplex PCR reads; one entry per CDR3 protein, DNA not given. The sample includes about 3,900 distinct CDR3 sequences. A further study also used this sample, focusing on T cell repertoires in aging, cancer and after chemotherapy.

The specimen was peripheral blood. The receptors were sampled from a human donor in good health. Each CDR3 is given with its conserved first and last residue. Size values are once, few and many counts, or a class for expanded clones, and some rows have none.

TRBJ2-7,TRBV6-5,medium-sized,CASSYSPGTYEQYF
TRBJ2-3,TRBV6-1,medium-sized,CASTKADTQYF
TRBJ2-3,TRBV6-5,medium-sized,CASSYSLSGRGGRNTQYF
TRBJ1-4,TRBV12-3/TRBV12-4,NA,CASSLQGFEKLFF
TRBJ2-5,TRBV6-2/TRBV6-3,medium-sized,CASSYSAEQETQYF
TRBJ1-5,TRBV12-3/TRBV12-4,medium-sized,CASSLVGQGPNQPQHF
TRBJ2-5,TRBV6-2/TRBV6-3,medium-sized,CASLHLAGGDSTQYF
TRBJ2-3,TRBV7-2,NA,CASSLSGNTDTQYF
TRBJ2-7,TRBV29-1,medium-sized,CSVEGIGSYEQYF
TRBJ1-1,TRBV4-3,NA,CASSPGGTLNTEAFF
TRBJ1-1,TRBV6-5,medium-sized,CASSQGQTNTEAFF
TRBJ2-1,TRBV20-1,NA,CSAISSTGLNEQFF
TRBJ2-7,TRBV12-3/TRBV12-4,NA,CASGQGRGPLGEQYF
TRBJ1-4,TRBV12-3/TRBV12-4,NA,CASSRQGHINEKLFF
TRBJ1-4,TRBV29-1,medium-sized,CSVATERQDHNEKLFF
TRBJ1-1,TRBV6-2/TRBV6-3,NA,CASNYQGATEAFF
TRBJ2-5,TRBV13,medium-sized,CASSPQGQETQYF
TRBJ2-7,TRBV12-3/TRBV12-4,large,CASSRFMYEQYF
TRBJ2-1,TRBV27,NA,CASSLGYNEQFF
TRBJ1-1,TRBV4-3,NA,CASSQDQGWTGEAFF
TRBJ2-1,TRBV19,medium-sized,CASSPPRGTRGDEQFF
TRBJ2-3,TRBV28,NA,CASSTVGASTDTQYF
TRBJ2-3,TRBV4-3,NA,CASSLTVAGGTDTQYF
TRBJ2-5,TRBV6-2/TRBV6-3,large,CASSYWMGQETQYF
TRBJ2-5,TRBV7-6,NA,CASSKHGRDRGLETQYF
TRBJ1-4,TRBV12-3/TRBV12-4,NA,CASTMGGSEKLFF
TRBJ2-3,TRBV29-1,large,CSVEESGTTQYF
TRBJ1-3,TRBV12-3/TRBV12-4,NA,CASRTQNSGNTIYF
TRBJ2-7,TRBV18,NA,CASSPLETHSVYEQYF
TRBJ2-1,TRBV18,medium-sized,CASSPIVYNEQFF
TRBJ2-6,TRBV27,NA,CASSRLGGGFSGANVLTF
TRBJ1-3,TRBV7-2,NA,CASSFRDRASGNTIYF
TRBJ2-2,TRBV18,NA,CASSPLDRGNTGELFF
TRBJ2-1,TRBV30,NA,CAWVPKNEQFF
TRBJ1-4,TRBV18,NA,CASSRDVNGEKLFF
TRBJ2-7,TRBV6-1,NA,CASSEALGLAYEQYF
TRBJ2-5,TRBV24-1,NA,CATSDPGTVQETQYF
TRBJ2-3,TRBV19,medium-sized,CASSISGYVTDTQYF
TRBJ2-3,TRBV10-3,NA,CAISEYSQKSTDTQYF
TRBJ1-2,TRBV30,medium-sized,CAWSEGRSYGYTF
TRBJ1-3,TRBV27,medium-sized,CASSLMSGTAIYF
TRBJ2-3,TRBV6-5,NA,CASLPGAASTDTQYF
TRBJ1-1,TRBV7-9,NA,CASSLRKEAFF
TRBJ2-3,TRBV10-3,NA,CAISVGTGELRADTQYF
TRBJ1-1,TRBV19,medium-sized,CASTPDRNTEAFF